The rows below give T cell receptor beta chains drawn from one sample of a study of OX40 agonist ivuxolimab in advanced cancers. Repertoires were generated with immunoSEQ multiplex PCR, while TCRdb's copy carries only in-frame clones and drops some. The sample lists about 100,000 clones, 90% occurring once. This specimen consisted of CD4+ or CD8+ T cells sorted from blood, obtained in a trial of the OX40 agonist ivuxolimab. Receptors originate from an adult with an advanced solid tumor such as melanoma, head and neck, liver or kidney cancer. The CDR3 runs from the conserved cysteine through the conserved F or W. Fields, in order: J gene, V gene, clone size, D gene, CDR3 protein, CDR3 DNA. The D gene is left open where the match is weak. Clone size appears in some rows only: once, few, many, or a class for an expanded clone.

TRBJ2-2	TRBV11-3	few	NA	CASSSDRSTGELFF	TGTGCCAGCAGCTCTGACAGGAGCACCGGGGAGCTGTTTTTT
TRBJ2-1	TRBV5-1	once	TRBD2	CASRSTSGSYNEQFF	TGCGCCAGCAGGTCGACTAGCGGGTCCTACAATGAGCAGTTCTTC
TRBJ2-2	TRBV27	NA	TRBD1	CASSPGQGKSTTGELFF	TGTGCCAGCAGTCCGGGACAGGGGAAGTCAACGACCGGGGAGCTGTTTTTT
TRBJ2-3	TRBV7-9	NA	NA	CASSSWGSTDTQYF	TGTGCCAGCAGCTCCTGGGGTAGTACAGATACGCAGTATTTT
TRBJ2-1	TRBV5-5	NA	TRBD2	CASSLGAGGSYNEQFF	TGTGCCAGCAGCTTGGGTGCGGGAGGGTCCTACAATGAGCAGTTCTTC
TRBJ1-2	TRBV7-2	once	TRBD1	CASSSTGTAYGYTF	TGTGCCAGCAGCTCAACCGGGACAGCCTATGGCTACACCTTC
TRBJ1-2	TRBV18	NA	TRBD1	CASSPGTGARYGYTF	TGTGCCAGCTCCCCCGGGACAGGGGCTCGATATGGCTACACCTTC
TRBJ2-1	TRBV28	NA	NA	CASTLGLAYGNEQFF	TGTGCCAGCACCCTGGGGCTAGCCTACGGCAATGAGCAGTTCTTC
TRBJ2-2	TRBV7-2	NA	TRBD1	CASSSTGFGGELFF	TGTGCCAGCAGCTCGACAGGGTTCGGCGGGGAGCTGTTTTTT
TRBJ2-7	TRBV7-9	NA	TRBD2	CASRPGLAAAGGYEQYF	TGTGCCAGCAGACCGGGACTAGCGGCCGCGGGAGGGTACGAGCAGTACTTC
TRBJ2-3	TRBV6-5	NA	TRBD2	CASSPKLAGTTQYF	TGTGCCAGCAGTCCCAAGTTAGCGGGAACTACGCAGTATTTT
TRBJ2-5	TRBV2	NA	NA	CASSEGQTQYF	TGTGCCAGCAGCGAAGGGCAGACCCAGTACTTC
TRBJ2-5	TRBV29-1	NA	NA	CSVGSGEETQYF	TGCAGCGTTGGTAGCGGAGAAGAGACCCAGTACTTC
TRBJ2-7	TRBV11-2	NA	TRBD2	CASSLLTSGSSYEQYF	TGTGCCAGCAGCCTCTTGACTAGCGGGAGCTCCTACGAGCAGTACTTC
TRBJ2-3	TRBV23-1	NA	TRBD2	CASGQGPTSGRKDTQYF	TGCGCCAGCGGTCAGGGCCCGACTAGCGGCCGGAAAGATACGCAGTATTTT
TRBJ2-2	TRBV7-8	NA	NA	CASSLPRRGGELFF	TGTGCCAGCAGCTTACCTAGGAGGGGCGGGGAGCTGTTTTTT
TRBJ1-1	TRBV27	NA	NA	CASSFRQLNTEAFF	TGTGCCAGCAGTTTTCGCCAGCTCAACACTGAAGCTTTCTTT
TRBJ1-2	TRBV27	NA	NA	CASSPRIFYGYTF	TGTGCCAGCAGTCCACGGATTTTTTATGGCTACACCTTC
TRBJ2-7	TRBV7-9	NA	TRBD1	CASSSDDRGREQYF	TGTGCCAGCAGCTCAGACGACAGGGGGCGCGAGCAGTACTTC
TRBJ2-7	TRBV28	NA	NA	CASSLVGNYEQYF	TGTGCCAGCAGTTTGGTAGGGAACTACGAGCAGTACTTC
TRBJ1-5	TRBV28	NA	TRBD1	CASSLADRDYQPQHF	TGTGCCAGCAGTTTGGCGGACAGGGATTATCAGCCCCAGCATTTT
TRBJ2-1	TRBV6-5	NA	NA	CASSPPRGNYNEQFF	TGTGCCAGCAGTCCACCAAGGGGGAACTACAATGAGCAGTTCTTC
TRBJ2-7	TRBV7-8	NA	NA	CASSSGHHHEQYF	TGTGCCAGCAGCTCGGGACACCACCACGAGCAGTACTTC
TRBJ2-1	TRBV2	NA	NA	CASSDQPLRGPVSLEQFF	TGTGCCAGCAGTGATCAACCCCTCAGGGGCCCCGTCTCGTTGGAGCAGTTCTTC
TRBJ1-2	TRBV2	NA	TRBD1	CASSRGQDTHGYTF	TGTGCCAGCAGTCGAGGACAGGACACCCATGGCTACACCTTC
TRBJ2-7	TRBV7-2	NA	NA	CASSPLPGVYEQYF	TGTGCCAGCAGTCCCCTCCCGGGAGTCTACGAGCAGTACTTC
TRBJ2-3	TRBV28	few	TRBD2	CASSTSGRAPDTQYF	TGTGCCAGCAGCACTAGCGGGAGGGCCCCAGATACGCAGTATTTT
TRBJ2-1	TRBV5-6	NA	NA	CASSFKYNEQFF	TGTGCCAGCAGCTTTAAGTACAATGAGCAGTTCTTC
TRBJ2-3	TRBV28	NA	TRBD2	CASSLTGLAGADTQYF	TGTGCCAGCAGTTTAACCGGCCTAGCGGGAGCCGATACGCAGTATTTT
TRBJ2-2	TRBV11-2	few	NA	CASSLGPGELFF	TGTGCCAGCAGCTTAGGCCCCGGGGAGCTGTTTTTT
TRBJ1-4	TRBV27	NA	NA	CASKTDATNEKLFF	TGTGCCAGCAAGACTGATGCAACTAATGAAAAACTGTTTTTT
TRBJ1-6	TRBV5-6	NA	TRBD1	CASSKRQGAYYSPLHF	TGTGCCAGCAGCAAACGACAGGGTGCTTACTATTCACCCCTCCACTTT
TRBJ1-1	TRBV7-2	NA	NA	CASSSGTVTMNTEAFF	TGTGCCAGCAGCTCCGGGACGGTCACTATGAACACTGAAGCTTTCTTT
TRBJ1-5	TRBV7-2	NA	NA	CASSLGTDSNQPQHF	TGTGCCAGCAGCTTAGGGACAGATAGCAATCAGCCCCAGCATTTT
TRBJ2-7	TRBV7-2	NA	NA	CASSWAGRQYEQYF	TGTGCCAGCAGCTGGGCGGGAAGGCAGTACGAGCAGTACTTC
TRBJ1-2	TRBV7-9	few	TRBD1	CASSRQGARYGYTF	TGTGCCAGCAGCCGGCAGGGGGCGAGGTATGGCTACACCTTC
TRBJ2-1	TRBV15	NA	NA	CATSRDSDHYNEQFF	TGTGCCACCAGCAGAGATTCGGACCACTACAATGAGCAGTTCTTC
TRBJ2-1	TRBV7-9	NA	NA	CASSLALEGNEQFF	TGTGCCAGCAGCTTAGCACTGGAGGGGAATGAGCAGTTCTTC
TRBJ2-2	TRBV7-3	NA	NA	CASSPSKGGTGELFF	TGTGCCAGCAGCCCCTCGAAGGGGGGCACCGGGGAGCTGTTTTTT
TRBJ2-1	TRBV18	NA	TRBD1	CASSRQGSDNEQFF	TGTGCCAGCTCACGACAGGGTTCAGACAATGAGCAGTTCTTC